This TCR beta chain comes out of a study of T cell responses to AZD1222 COVID-19 vaccine. Study-wide findings and caveats: CD4 TCRs covered the whole spike, strongest at regions 160-218 and 743-854. When two AZD1222 doses had been given, Spike-specific TCR breadth and depth rose.

Germline V gene lookup returns CDR1 LNHNV and CDR2 YYDKDF (reference sequence). V lost 2 bases and J 6 bases, leaving 10 bases between the germline ends. The CDR3 is made up of 13 amino acids. TCRdb keeps only in-frame clones here, not all; method: immunoSEQ multiplex PCR. This sample has about 150,000 clones, with 85% to 95% found just once. To note about this clone: As yet, its antigen is unknown.

The chain is built from TRBV15 and TRBJ2-5, with D perhaps being TRBD1 or TRBD2 (7 bases each). The sequences come from peripheral blood, collected on day 0 of AZD1222 vaccination. The receptor was isolated from an adult in good health. The CDR3 nucleotides are TGTGCCACCAGCAGACAGGGGGGGCAGACCCAGTACTTC. Protein: CATSRQGGQTQYF.